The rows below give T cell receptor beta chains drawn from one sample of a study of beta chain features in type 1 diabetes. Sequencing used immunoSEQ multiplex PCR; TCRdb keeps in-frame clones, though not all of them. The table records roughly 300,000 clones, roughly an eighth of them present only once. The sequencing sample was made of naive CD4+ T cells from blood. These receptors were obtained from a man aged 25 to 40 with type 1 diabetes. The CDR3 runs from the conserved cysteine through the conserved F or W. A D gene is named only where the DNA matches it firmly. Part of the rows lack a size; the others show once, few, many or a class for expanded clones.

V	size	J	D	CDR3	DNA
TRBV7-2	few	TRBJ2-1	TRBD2	CASSSIAGGVYNEQFF	TGTGCCAGCAGCTCAATAGCGGGAGGGGTCTACAATGAGCAGTTCTTC
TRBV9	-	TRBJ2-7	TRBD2	CASSAARGGSYEQYF	TGTGCCAGCAGCGCAGCGCGGGGGGGCTCCTACGAGCAGTACTTC
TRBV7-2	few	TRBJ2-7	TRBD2	CASSLAAGGSYEQYF	TGTGCCAGCAGCTTAGCGGCGGGGGGGTCCTACGAGCAGTACTTC
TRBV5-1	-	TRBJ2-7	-	CASSLGLTGDPYEQYF	TGCGCCAGCAGCTTGGGCCTGACGGGGGATCCCTACGAGCAGTACTTC
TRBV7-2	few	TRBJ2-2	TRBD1	CASSSGQGATGELFF	TGTGCCAGCAGCTCAGGACAGGGTGCCACCGGGGAGCTGTTTTTT
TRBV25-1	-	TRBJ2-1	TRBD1	CASARGTGVANEQFF	TGTGCCAGCGCACGCGGGACAGGGGTCGCCAATGAGCAGTTCTTC
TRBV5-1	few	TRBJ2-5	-	CASSYGIQETQYF	TGCGCCAGCAGCTATGGCATTCAAGAGACCCAGTACTTC
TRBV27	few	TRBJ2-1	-	CASSYKGGMDEQFF	TGTGCCAGCAGTTATAAGGGGGGGATGGATGAGCAGTTCTTC
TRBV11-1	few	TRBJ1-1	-	CASSLFAGNTEAFF	TGTGCCAGCAGCCTATTCGCAGGAAACACTGAAGCTTTCTTT
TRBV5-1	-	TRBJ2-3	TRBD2	CASTGTSGRADTQYF	TGCGCCAGTACAGGAACTAGCGGGAGGGCAGATACGCAGTATTTT
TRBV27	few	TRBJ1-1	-	CASSPDTKGEAFF	TGTGCCAGCAGTCCGGACACGAAGGGTGAAGCTTTCTTT
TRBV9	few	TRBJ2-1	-	CASSVAESYNEQFF	TGTGCCAGCAGCGTAGCTGAGTCCTACAATGAGCAGTTCTTC
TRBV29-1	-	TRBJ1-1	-	CSVVRVGNTEAFF	TGCAGCGTTGTCAGGGTGGGAAACACTGAAGCTTTCTTT